Sequencing of this T cell receptor (beta chain) was carried out in a study of T cell responses to AZD1222 COVID-19 vaccine. Study-level information: Second-dose recipients at about 4 or about 12 weeks were treated as one pooled group.

Study-level points and caveats: Baseline serostatus was positive in only a handful of AZD1222 recipients. Donors skewed white British and female; clonal diversity was possibly underestimated.

TCRdb's copy holds only in-frame clones and misses some; the assay was immunoSEQ multiplex PCR. The sample lists 160,000 or so clones; about 88% were seen once. This clone was seen only a few times. Its antigen is unknown. The sequence derives from an adult in good health. The source was peripheral blood, collected on day 0 of AZD1222 vaccination.

The CDR3 DNA reads as TGTGCCAGCAGTGAAGGGGCACCAAATCAGCCCCAGCATTTT. Residues: CASSEGAPNQPQHF. J is TRBJ1-5 and V is TRBV2; no clear D gene. The CDR3 consists of 14 residues. V dropped 1 base and J dropped 4 bases, with 8 bases sitting between them. Germline CDR1 SNHLY, CDR2 FYNNEI.